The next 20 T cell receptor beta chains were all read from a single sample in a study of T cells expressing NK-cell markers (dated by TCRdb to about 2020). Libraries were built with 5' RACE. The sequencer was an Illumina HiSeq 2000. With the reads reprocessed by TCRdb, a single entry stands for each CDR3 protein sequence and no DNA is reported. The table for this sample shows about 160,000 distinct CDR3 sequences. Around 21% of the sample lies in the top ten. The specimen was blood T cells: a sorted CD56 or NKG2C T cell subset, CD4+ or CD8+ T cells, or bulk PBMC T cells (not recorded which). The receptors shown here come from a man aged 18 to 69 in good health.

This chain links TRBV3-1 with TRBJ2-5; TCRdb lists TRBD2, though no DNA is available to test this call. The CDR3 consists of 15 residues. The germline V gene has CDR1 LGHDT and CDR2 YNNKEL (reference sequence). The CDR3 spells CASSQEPSGEETQYF.

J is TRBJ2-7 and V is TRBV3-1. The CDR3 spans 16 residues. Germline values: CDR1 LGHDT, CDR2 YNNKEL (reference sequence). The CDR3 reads CASSQVGARDSYEQYF.

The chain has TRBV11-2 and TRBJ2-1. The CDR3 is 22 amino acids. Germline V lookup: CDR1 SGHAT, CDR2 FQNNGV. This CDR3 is CASSLEGWGENQAKYGYNEQFF. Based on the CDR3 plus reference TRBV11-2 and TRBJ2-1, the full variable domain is EAGVAQSPRYKIIEKRQSVAFWCNPISGHATLYWYQQILGQGPKLLIQFQNNGVVDDSQLPKDRFSAERLKGVDSTLKIQPAKLEDSAVYLCASSLEGWGENQAKYGYNEQFFGPGTRLTVL.

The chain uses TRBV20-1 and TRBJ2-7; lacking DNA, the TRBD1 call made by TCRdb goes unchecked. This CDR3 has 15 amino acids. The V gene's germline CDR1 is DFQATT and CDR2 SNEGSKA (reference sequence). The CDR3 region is CSARDPTGVPYEQYF.

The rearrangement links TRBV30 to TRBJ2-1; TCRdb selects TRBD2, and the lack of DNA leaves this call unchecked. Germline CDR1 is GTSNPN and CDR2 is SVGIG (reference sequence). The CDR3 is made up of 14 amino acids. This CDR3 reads CAWSQGLGNNEQFF.

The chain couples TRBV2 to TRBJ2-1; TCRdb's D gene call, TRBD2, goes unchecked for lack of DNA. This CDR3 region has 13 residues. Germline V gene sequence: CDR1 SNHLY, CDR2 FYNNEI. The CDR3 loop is CASSASGRGEQFF.

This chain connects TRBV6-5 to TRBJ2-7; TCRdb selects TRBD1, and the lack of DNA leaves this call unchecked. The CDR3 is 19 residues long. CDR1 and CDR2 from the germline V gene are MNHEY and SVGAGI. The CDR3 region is CASSYTGTGGSHDPYEQYF.

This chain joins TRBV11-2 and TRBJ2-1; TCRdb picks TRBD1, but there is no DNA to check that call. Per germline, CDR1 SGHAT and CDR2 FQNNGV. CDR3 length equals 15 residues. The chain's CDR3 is CASREGTGGGNEQFF.

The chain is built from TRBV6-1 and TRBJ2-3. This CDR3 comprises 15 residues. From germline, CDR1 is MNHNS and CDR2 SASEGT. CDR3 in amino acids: CASSLPLDSVDTQYF.

This CDR3 is CASSVRFPRVGDYEQYF. The rearrangement uses TRBV28 and TRBJ2-7. The CDR3 has 17 residues. The germline V gene has CDR1 MDHEN and CDR2 SYDVKM.

This chain's CDR3 is CATSDHLAGGLDTQYF. The V call is TRBV24-1, the J call TRBJ2-3; TCRdb's D call of TRBD2 is untestable without DNA. The CDR3 totals 16 residues. Per the germline V gene, CDR1 is KGHDR and CDR2 is SFDVKD.

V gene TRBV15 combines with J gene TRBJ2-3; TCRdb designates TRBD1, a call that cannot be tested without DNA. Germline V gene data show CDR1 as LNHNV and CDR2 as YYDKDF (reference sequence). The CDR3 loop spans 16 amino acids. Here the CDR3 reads CATSSGTGGAVDTQYF.

This CDR3 reads CASGLARGTDRETQYF. This sequence joins TRBV12-5 and TRBJ2-5; TCRdb proposes TRBD1, but this gene call is untestable without DNA. This CDR3 contains 16 residues. The germline V gene encodes CDR1 LGHNT and CDR2 FRNRAP.

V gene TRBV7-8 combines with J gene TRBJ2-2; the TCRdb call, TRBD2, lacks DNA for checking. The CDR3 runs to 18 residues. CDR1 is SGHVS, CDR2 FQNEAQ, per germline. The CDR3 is CASSSISGTSVTNGELFF.

CDR3 sequence: CASSLGPDTQFF. This sequence joins TRBV11-3 and TRBJ2-1; TCRdb designates TRBD1, a call that cannot be tested without DNA. The CDR3 is 12 amino acids. Germline CDR1 SGHNT, CDR2 YENEEA. Supplemented by reference TRBV11-3 and TRBJ2-1, the full variable domain reads EAGVVQSPRYKIIEKKQPVAFWCNPISGHNTLYWYLQNLGQGPELLIRYENEEAVDDSQLPKDRFSAERLKGVDSTLKIQPAELGDSAVYLCASSLGPDTQFFGPGTRLTVL.

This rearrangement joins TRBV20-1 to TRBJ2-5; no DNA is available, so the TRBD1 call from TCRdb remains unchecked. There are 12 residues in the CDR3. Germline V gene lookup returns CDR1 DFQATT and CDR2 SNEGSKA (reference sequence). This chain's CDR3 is CSAETGWETQYF.

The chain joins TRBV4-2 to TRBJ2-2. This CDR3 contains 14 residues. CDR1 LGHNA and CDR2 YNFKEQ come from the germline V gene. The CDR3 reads CASSQVRNTGELFF.

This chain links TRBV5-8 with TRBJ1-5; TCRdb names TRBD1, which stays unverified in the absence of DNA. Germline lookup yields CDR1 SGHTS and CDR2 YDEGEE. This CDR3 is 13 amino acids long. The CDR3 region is CASSLLRGQPQHF.

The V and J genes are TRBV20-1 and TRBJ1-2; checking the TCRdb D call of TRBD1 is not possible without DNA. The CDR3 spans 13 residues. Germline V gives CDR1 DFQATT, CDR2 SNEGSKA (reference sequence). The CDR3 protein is CSARDRGTYGYTF.

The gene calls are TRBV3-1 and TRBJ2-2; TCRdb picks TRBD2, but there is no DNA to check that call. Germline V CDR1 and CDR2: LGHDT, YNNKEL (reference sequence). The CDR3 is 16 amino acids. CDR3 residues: CASSPLGPTNTGELFF.